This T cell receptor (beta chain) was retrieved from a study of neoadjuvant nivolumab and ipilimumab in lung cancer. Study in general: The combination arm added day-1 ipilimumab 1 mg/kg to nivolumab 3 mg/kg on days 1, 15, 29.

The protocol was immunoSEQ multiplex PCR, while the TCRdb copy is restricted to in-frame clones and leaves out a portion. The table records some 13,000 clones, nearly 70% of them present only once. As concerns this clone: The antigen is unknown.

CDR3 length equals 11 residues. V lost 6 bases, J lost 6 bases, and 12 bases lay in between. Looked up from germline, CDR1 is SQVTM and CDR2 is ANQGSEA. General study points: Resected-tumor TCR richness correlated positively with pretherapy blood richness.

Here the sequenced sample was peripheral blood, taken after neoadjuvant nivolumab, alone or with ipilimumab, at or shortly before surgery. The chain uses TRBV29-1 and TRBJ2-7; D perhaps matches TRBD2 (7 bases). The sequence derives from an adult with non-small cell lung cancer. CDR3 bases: TGCAGCGTCCAAAGGGGGGGCGAGCAGTACTTC. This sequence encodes CSVQRGGEQYF.